The source of this TCR beta chain is a study of PD-L1 blockade in urothelial cancer (dated 2017 in TCRdb). Describing the broader study: Therapy was started in the mid-2010s for all patients, and atezolizumab 1,200 mg was administered intravenously every 3 weeks. Blood samples gave median yields of approximately 130,000 T cells and more than 80,000 unique TCRs, along with a median clonality of around 0.08. Blood samples were analyzed 3 weeks after the start of treatment (second dose) and 6 weeks after the start of treatment. Durable clinical benefit was achieved by nine patients but not by the remaining 20. In the same patients who had TCR sequencing, pretreatment tumors also underwent whole exome sequencing and RNA sequencing. Durable clinical benefit was defined as a progression-free survival longer than 6 months, and TCR features were additionally tested against progression-free survival and overall survival. Pretreatment blood TCR-seq was available for 30 or so patients, at least one posttreatment blood collection was obtained for about 24 patients, and tumor TCR-seq was available for about 24 patients. An ECOG performance status of 0 or 1 was recorded for the patients, and 0 to 3 prior chemotherapy regimens had been received by the patients. An exploratory multi-omic analysis was conducted of the somatic, immune and clinical correlates of response to PD-L1 blockade with atezolizumab in urothelial cancer. About 85% of the roughly 29 patients were identified as males with urothelial cancer of bladder origin, and a prior smoking history was reported by 18 of 29 patients. TCR sequencing covered pretreatment tumor samples and matched, serially collected peripheral blood taken before and after atezolizumab treatment. Study-wide conclusions, independent of this receptor: Among patients with durable benefit, tumor-associated TCR clones showed greater expansion in peripheral blood 3 weeks after treatment started (n ≈ 20, p = 0.022). Improved progression-free and overall survival was found to be associated with pretreatment peripheral blood TCR clonality below the median. Because the sample size was small (n = 29) and many of the analyses were exploratory, the results are meant to be hypothesis-generating.

The time point tag for this specimen amounts to: peripheral blood 6 weeks after treatment start. A total of approximately 27 patients with locally advanced or metastatic urothelial carcinoma, treated at Memorial Sloan Kettering on a trial protocol, made up the cohort. Peripheral blood mononuclear cells were collected pretreatment and during treatment, with between 1 and 8 total time points obtained per patient. The Qiagen DNeasy Blood extraction kit was used to purify genomic DNA from total PBMCs and tumor samples. PBMCs were collected pretreatment and during treatment and were isolated and stored as previously described. Comment on this clone: Its recognized antigen is unknown. Per-base quality was not reported, and no clone a single base away is much larger than it.

To estimate absolute template abundance from read counts, synthetic TCR analog templates were spiked into each PCR. The immunoSEQ assay was used to amplify TCRbeta CDR3 regions from genomic DNA with bias-controlled V and J gene primers. Rearranged TCRbeta segments were sequenced at approximately 20X coverage. The original pipeline was this. Clustering was used to correct sequencing errors, and CDR3s were annotated against IMGT so that V, D and J genes could be assigned. Downstream analyses used only productive TCRbeta rearrangements and left out out-of-frame or stop-codon sequences. To compute clonality, Shannon entropy was normalized by the log of the number of unique productive sequences and then subtracted from one. Fisher's exact test with Benjamini-Hochberg correction, at a threshold of adjusted p below 0.01, was used to find clones that differed between time points or between blood and tumor. TCRdb provides this immuneACCESS table in a form limited to in-frame rearrangements. Some clones are lacking; in checked studies, under half of them reflect an unresolved V gene, and why the rest are absent is not known. V, J and clone size are those of that table, while D and trimming were read from the DNA. The table for this sample lists about 30,000 clones; roughly 83% of them were counted only once. The ten most abundant clones make up 3% to 4% of the sample.

Sequences were derived from PBMCs, sampled around atezolizumab (anti-PD-L1) treatment. This sequence was found in a man between 65 and 85 years old with urothelial cancer.

The sequence in DNA is TGTGCCAGCAGTGCGGAGTATGGCTCCTACAATGAGCAGTTCTTC. This codes for CASSAEYGSYNEQFF. The chain links TRBV6-4 with TRBJ2-1, with the D gene call left open. V is shortened by 4 bases, J by 0 bases, and the region joining them spans 10 bases. The germline V gene provides CDR1 MRHNA and CDR2 SNTAGT. Its CDR3 holds 15 amino acids, cysteine through phenylalanine. Only the CDR3 DNA is retained, 45 bases long and in frame from the first base.